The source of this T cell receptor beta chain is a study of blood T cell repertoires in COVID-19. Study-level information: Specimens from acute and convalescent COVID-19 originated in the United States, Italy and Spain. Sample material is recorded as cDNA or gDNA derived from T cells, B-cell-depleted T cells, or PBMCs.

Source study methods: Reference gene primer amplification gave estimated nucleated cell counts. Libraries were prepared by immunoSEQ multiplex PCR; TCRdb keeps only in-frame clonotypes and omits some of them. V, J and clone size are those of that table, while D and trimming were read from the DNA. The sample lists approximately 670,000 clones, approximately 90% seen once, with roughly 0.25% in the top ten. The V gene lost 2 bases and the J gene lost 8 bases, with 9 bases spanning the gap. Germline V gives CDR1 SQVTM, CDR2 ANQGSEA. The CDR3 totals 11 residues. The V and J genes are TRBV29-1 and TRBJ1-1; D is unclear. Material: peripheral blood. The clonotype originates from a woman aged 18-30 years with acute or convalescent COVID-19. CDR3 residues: CSVERGREAFF. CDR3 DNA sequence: TGCAGCGTTGAACGGGGAAGGGAAGCTTTCTTT.